Listed below are T cell receptor beta chains from one sample, sequenced in a study of CD8 T cells in acute hepatitis C reinfection. Assay used: immunoSEQ multiplex PCR; TCRdb lists only in-frame clones, some missing. In the table there are about 40,000 clones, 70% to 90% of which are singletons. The sample consisted of naive CD8+ T cells from PBMCs. Receptors were obtained from a woman aged 18 to 35 who spontaneously cleared hepatitis C infection. Both conserved end residues are part of each CDR3. D genes are given only for firm matches. A clone size is listed for some rows: how often the clone was seen (once, few, many), or a class if it is expanded.

V	D	J	size	DNA	CDR3
TRBV15	TRBD1	TRBJ1-2	.	TGTGCCACCAGCAGCCCTAACAGGGGTCAGGAAGGCTACACCTTC	CATSSPNRGQEGYTF
TRBV5-1	.	TRBJ1-5	few	TGCGCCAGCAGCTTGTCGGGAGGCTACAATCAGCCCCAGCATTTT	CASSLSGGYNQPQHF
TRBV27	.	TRBJ2-7	.	TGTGCCAGCAGTTTGACCCAGACGTACGAGCAGTACTTC	CASSLTQTYEQYF
TRBV27	TRBD2	TRBJ2-1	.	TGTGCCAGCAGTTCGGCTAGCGGGACCTATGAGCAGTTCTTC	CASSSASGTYEQFF
TRBV11-2	TRBD1	TRBJ1-1	.	TGTGCCAGCAGCTGGACAGGGCGGGGGAACACTGAAGCTTTCTTT	CASSWTGRGNTEAFF
TRBV10-3	.	TRBJ2-7	.	TGTGCCATCGCGGGCGGGACTGCTCTCTACGAGCAGTACTTC	CAIAGGTALYEQYF
TRBV10-3	TRBD2	TRBJ2-7	.	TGTGCCATCAGTCCGGGACTAGCGGGAGGGTTTTACGAGCAGTACTTC	CAISPGLAGGFYEQYF
TRBV10-2	.	TRBJ2-7	.	TGCGCCACCTCGGAAATCTCCTACGAGCAGTACTTC	CATSEISYEQYF
TRBV13	.	TRBJ2-1	.	TGTGCCAGCAGCTTAGGATCCAGCAATGAGCAGTTCTTC	CASSLGSSNEQFF
TRBV9	TRBD1	TRBJ2-5	.	TGTGCCAGCAGCACAACCGGGACAGGATGGGAGACCCAGTACTTC	CASSTTGTGWETQYF
TRBV5-4	.	TRBJ2-7	few	TGTGCCAGCAGCTTGGAGCCACTCCCCTCCTACGAGCAGTACTTC	CASSLEPLPSYEQYF
TRBV27	TRBD2	TRBJ2-1	.	TGTGCCAGCAGTTTAAGTGGCGGGAGCGCCTACAATGAGCAGTTCTTC	CASSLSGGSAYNEQFF
TRBV7-6	TRBD2	TRBJ2-1	.	TGTGCCAGCAGCTCAGCGGACGGGCTAGCGGGAGTTGAGCAGTTCTTC	CASSSADGLAGVEQFF
TRBV5-6	TRBD1	TRBJ1-1	.	TGTGCCAGCAGCGCGAGACAGGGGGGCACTGAAGCTTTCTTT	CASSARQGGTEAFF
TRBV12-5	.	TRBJ2-7	.	TGTGCTAGTGGCCACGGCTACGAGCAGTACTTC	CASGHGYEQYF
TRBV5-4	TRBD2	TRBJ2-1	.	TGTGCCAGCAGCTTTCGGGGGGGTAATGAGCAGTTCTTC	CASSFRGGNEQFF
TRBV10-3	TRBD1	TRBJ1-3	.	TGTGCCATCAGTGATTTGGGACAGGGGGCCCCTGGAAACACCATATATTTT	CAISDLGQGAPGNTIYF
TRBV7-6	.	TRBJ1-2	.	TGTGCCAGCAGCCCAATAGGGGCGACCTATGGCTACACCTTC	CASSPIGATYGYTF
TRBV27	TRBD1	TRBJ2-7	.	TGTGCCAGCAGTTTATCGTCTTCGACAGGGGGTTTTGGCGAGCAGTACTTC	CASSLSSSTGGFGEQYF
TRBV7-3	.	TRBJ2-1	.	TGTGCCAGCAGCTTACTGGGACTTGATGAGCAGTTCTTC	CASSLLGLDEQFF
TRBV7-2	.	TRBJ2-7	.	TGTGCCAGCAGCTTACGGGACCTGCCCTACGAGCAGTACTTC	CASSLRDLPYEQYF
TRBV6-1	.	TRBJ2-1	.	TGTGCCAGTACCCCTCGGGCCTCATCCTACAATGAGCAGTTCTTC	CASTPRASSYNEQFF
TRBV29-1	TRBD1	TRBJ1-2	.	TGCAGCGTCTCACTCGGACAGGGGGCTGAAGGCTACACCTTC	CSVSLGQGAEGYTF
TRBV5-5	TRBD2	TRBJ2-7	.	TGTGCCAGCAGCTTCGGGAGGGGACTTGCCTACGAGCAGTACTTC	CASSFGRGLAYEQYF
TRBV29-1	.	TRBJ2-7	.	TGCAGCGCCGTGACTGACAGGAGCTACGAGCAGTACTTC	CSAVTDRSYEQYF
TRBV29-1	.	TRBJ2-7	.	TGCAGCGTTGAAGACCCGAGGATAGGATCCTACGAGCAGTACTTC	CSVEDPRIGSYEQYF
TRBV29-1	.	TRBJ2-1	.	TGCAGCGTTATGGAAGCGACCAATGAGCAGTTCTTC	CSVMEATNEQFF
TRBV9	TRBD2	TRBJ2-1	.	TGTGCCAGCAGCGTCACTAGCGGAGGAGGGATCTACAATGAGCAGTTCTTC	CASSVTSGGGIYNEQFF
TRBV6-6	.	TRBJ2-7	.	TGTGCCAGCAGTTACTCGTGGGGAAGCTACGAGCAGTACTTC	CASSYSWGSYEQYF
TRBV25-1	.	TRBJ2-4	.	TGTGCCAGCAGTGAATATGGCGCACCCAAAAACATTCAGTACTTC	CASSEYGAPKNIQYF
TRBV4-1	TRBD1	TRBJ1-1	once	TGCGCCAGCAGCCGTAGGGACAGACAAAGTTTGAACACTGAAGCTTTCTTT	CASSRRDRQSLNTEAFF
TRBV30	TRBD2	TRBJ2-3	.	TGTGCCTGGGAGGGGGGGACTAGTCGATTCACAGATACGCAGTATTTT	CAWEGGTSRFTDTQYF
TRBV29-1	TRBD1	TRBJ2-1	.	TGCAGCGTTGAAAACGGACAGGCCCAGTTCTTC	CSVENGQAQFF
TRBV27	TRBD2	TRBJ2-3	.	TGTGCCAGCAGTTTACTAGCGGGAACCACAGATACGCAGTATTTT	CASSLLAGTTDTQYF
TRBV7-9	TRBD2	TRBJ2-5	.	TGTGCCAGCAGCCCCGAAGCGGGAGCAGAGACCCAGTACTTC	CASSPEAGAETQYF
TRBV7-2	.	TRBJ1-1	.	TGTGCCAGCAGCCGATCGGTTTACACTGAAGCTTTCTTT	CASSRSVYTEAFF
TRBV19	TRBD1	TRBJ2-7	few	TGTGCCAGTAGTATAGGGACAGGGGCCTACGAGCAGTACTTC	CASSIGTGAYEQYF
TRBV7-9	.	TRBJ2-7	.	TGTGCCAGCAGCTTATCCCAGGGGAAGTTCTACGAGCAGTACTTC	CASSLSQGKFYEQYF
TRBV7-9	TRBD2	TRBJ2-1	few	TGTGCCAGCAGCTTCCGCGGGACTAGCGGATCCAGAGGGCAGTTCTTC	CASSFRGTSGSRGQFF
TRBV27	.	TRBJ2-7	.	TGTGCCAGCAGTTTAGACTCCTCCTACGAGCAGTACTTC	CASSLDSSYEQYF
TRBV5-1	.	TRBJ2-7	once	TGCGCCAGCAGCCCCAACCGAAACTACGAGCAGTACTTC	CASSPNRNYEQYF
TRBV29-1	.	TRBJ1-1	.	TGCAGCACCCGGGGAGACACTGAAGCTTTCTTT	CSTRGDTEAFF
TRBV2	.	TRBJ2-3	.	TGTGCCAGCATTCCCGAGGGGAGGGGGGCAGATACGCAGTATTTT	CASIPEGRGADTQYF
TRBV7-9	.	TRBJ2-3	.	TGTGCCAGCAGCTTAATTCAGGTCATTGGGATGGATACGCAGTATTTT	CASSLIQVIGMDTQYF
TRBV27	.	TRBJ2-2	once	TGTGCCAGCAGCCCAACCTACACCGGGGAGCTGTTTTTT	CASSPTYTGELFF
TRBV27	.	TRBJ1-5	.	TGTGCCAGCAGTCCTAGGACGGAGCTCGGGGATCAGCCCCAGCATTTT	CASSPRTELGDQPQHF
TRBV7-8	TRBD2	TRBJ2-1	.	TGTGCCAGCAGCTCCCTGGGAGGGCCAGAGCAGTTCTTC	CASSSLGGPEQFF
TRBV10-2	TRBD2	TRBJ2-5	.	TGCGCCGTCCGACAGACTAGCGGGGGGGAGACCCAGTACTTC	CAVRQTSGGETQYF
TRBV10-3	.	TRBJ2-7	once	TGTGCCATCAGTGAGTCGAACAGTGTCAGGGGGATACGGGAGAACCACGAGCAGTACTTC	CAISESNSVRGIRENHEQYF
TRBV5-5	.	TRBJ2-3	.	TGTGCCAGCAGCGGATCCACAGATACGCAGTATTTT	CASSGSTDTQYF
TRBV19	.	TRBJ2-7	.	TGTGCCAGTAGTATTGCTCTAGCTGGGATTGGTTTCTTTTACGAGCAGTACTTC	CASSIALAGIGFFYEQYF
TRBV7-9	.	TRBJ2-1	.	TGTGCCAGCAGCTCCCCCCAAGGGTCTAGCGAAATTTATAATGAGCAGTTCTTC	CASSSPQGSSEIYNEQFF
TRBV9	TRBD1	TRBJ1-1	few	TGTGCCAGCAGCGTCCAGGGGGGGAAGAACACTGAAGCTTTCTTT	CASSVQGGKNTEAFF